This T cell receptor beta chain came from a study of T cell responses to AZD1222 COVID-19 vaccine. Across the whole study: Second doses that came at about 4 or about 12 weeks were put together. General study results and limits: Spike-specific TCRs gained breadth and depth after people received two AZD1222 doses. The span of vaccine-associated CD4 TCRs extended across spike, with dominance at 160-218 and 743-854. Per reports, nearly half of all spike-specific TCRs target regions that are unmutated in variants.

Germline CDR1 and CDR2: LGHDT and YNNKEL (reference sequence). This CDR3 has 14 residues. The V end was cut by 3 bases, the J end by 6 bases, with 14 bases between. Concerning this clone itself: The antigen is unknown.

Some clones are missing from TCRdb's copy, which holds only in-frame ones; the method was immunoSEQ multiplex PCR. The table lists 170,000 or so clones, 90% of them singletons. The sequencing used peripheral blood, collected on day 0 of AZD1222 vaccination. The genes are TRBV3-1 (or the pseudogene TRBV3-2) and TRBJ2-5; D gene uncertain. The TCR comes from an adult in good health. CDR3 DNA: TGTGCCAGCAGCCAGCACCGAGAAACTCAGACCCAGTACTTC. Its protein is CASSQHRETQTQYF.